The clone carrying this T cell receptor (beta chain) occurred a few times. TCRdb fed the 5' RACE reads into MiXCR, producing one record per CDR3 protein. Altogether 300,000 or so distinct CDR3 sequences are present, 10% to 15% being singletons, with the ten largest covering roughly 0.5%. The data were taken from a study of T cells after yellow fever vaccination. The CDR3 is made up of 15 amino acids. V lost 2 bases to trimming and J lost 3 bases, with 10 bases between them. The clonotype was recovered from a young man who received the YFV17D yellow fever vaccine. This rearrangement joins TRBV12-3 or TRBV12-4 to TRBJ2-2; D unresolved. Sequencing was performed on CD4+ T cells sorted from PBMCs, taken 45 days after the yellow fever booster vaccination. The CDR3 DNA follows: TGTGCCAGCAGTTTACGCGGCAGCTACACCGGGGAGCTGTTTTTT. It translates to CASSLRGSYTGELFF.